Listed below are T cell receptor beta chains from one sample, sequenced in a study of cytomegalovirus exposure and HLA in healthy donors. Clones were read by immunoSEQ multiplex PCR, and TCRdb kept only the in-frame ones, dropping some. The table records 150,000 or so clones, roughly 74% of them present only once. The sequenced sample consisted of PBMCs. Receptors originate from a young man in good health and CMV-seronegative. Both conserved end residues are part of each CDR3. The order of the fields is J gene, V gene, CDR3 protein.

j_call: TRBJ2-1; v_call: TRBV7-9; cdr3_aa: CASSFIYDRAAEQFF
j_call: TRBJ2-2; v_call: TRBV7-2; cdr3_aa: CASSFGGHANTGELFF
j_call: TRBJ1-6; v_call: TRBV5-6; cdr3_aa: CASSLGHSYNSPLHF
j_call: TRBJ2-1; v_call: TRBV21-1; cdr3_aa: CASRLAGKNEQFF
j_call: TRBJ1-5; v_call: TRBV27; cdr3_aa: CASSLWGRGQQPQHF
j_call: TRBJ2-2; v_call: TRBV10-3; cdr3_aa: CAISEPEWQGAIGELFF
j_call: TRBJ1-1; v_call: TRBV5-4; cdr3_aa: CASNSNIGVSGIPEAFF
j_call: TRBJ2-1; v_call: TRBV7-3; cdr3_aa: CASSSPDRGPHTTYNEQFF
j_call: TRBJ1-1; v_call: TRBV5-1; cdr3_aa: CASRSDSNTEAFF
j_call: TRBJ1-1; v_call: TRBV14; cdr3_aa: CASSQDITGGSEAFF
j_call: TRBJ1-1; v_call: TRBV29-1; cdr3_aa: CSPSVPTSTEAFF
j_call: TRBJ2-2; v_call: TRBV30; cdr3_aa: CACHRDTGELFF
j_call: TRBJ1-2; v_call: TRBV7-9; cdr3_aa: CASSEGTGVINYGYTF
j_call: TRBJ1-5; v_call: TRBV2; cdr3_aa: CASSIRTAYSNQPQHF
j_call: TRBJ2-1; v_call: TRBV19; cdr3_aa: CASRGQGSHNEQFF
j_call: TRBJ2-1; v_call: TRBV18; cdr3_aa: CASSPTFGSGTSAADEQFF
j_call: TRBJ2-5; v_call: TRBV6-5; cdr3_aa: CASSYSSSPTQYF
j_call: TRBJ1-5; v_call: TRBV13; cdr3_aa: CASSPGGPSNQPQHF
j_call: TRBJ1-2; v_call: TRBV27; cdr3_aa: CASSLGQGDGYTF
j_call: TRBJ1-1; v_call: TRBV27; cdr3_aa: CASGSTGTEAFF
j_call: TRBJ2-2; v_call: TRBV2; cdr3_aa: CATDLDANTGELFF
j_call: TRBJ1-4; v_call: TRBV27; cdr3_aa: CASSSRGTTNEKLFF